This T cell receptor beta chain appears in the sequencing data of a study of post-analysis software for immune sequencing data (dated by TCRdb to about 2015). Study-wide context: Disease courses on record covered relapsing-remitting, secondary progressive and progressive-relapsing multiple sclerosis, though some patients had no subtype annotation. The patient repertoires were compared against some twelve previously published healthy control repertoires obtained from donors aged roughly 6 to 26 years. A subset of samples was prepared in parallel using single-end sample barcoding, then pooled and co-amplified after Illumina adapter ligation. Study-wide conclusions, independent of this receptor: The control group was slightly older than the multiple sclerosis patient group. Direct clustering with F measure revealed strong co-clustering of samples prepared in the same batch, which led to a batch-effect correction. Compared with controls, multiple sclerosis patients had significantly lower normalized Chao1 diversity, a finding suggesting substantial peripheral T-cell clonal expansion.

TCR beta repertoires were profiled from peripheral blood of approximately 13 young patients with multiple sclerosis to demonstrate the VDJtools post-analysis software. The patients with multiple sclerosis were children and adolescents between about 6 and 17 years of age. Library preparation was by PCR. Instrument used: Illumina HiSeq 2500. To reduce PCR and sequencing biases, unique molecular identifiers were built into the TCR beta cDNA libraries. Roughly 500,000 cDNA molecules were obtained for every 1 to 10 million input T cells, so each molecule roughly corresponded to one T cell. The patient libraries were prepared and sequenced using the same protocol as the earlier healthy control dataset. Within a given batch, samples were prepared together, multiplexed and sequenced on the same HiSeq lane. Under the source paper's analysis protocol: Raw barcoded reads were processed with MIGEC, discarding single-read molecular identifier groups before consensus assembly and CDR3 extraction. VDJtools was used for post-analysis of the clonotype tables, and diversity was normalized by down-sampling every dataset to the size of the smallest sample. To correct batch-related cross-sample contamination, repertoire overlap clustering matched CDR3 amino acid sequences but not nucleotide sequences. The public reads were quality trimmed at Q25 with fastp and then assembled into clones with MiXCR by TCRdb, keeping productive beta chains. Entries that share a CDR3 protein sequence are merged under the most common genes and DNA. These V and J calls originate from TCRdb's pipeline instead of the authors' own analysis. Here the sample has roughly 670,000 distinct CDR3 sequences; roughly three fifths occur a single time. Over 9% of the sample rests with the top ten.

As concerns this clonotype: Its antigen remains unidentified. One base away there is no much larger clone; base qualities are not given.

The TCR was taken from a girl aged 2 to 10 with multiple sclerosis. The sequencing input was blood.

The nucleotide sequence reads TGCAGCGTATCGACTAGCGGGGTGGTTAATGAGCAGTTCTTC. Translated, this gives CSVSTSGVVNEQFF. The sequence is built from TRBV29-1 and TRBJ2-1; the junction holds 11 bases that match TRBD2. Unmatched junction bases come to 8, with V trimmed by 6 bases and J by 7 bases. The germline V gene encodes CDR1 SQVTM and CDR2 ANQGSEA. From its cysteine to its phenylalanine, the CDR3 spans 14 amino acids. Only the CDR3 DNA is retained, 42 bases long and in frame from the first base.